The clone carrying this T cell receptor (beta chain) was detected once. Its cognate antigen is unknown. About 0.5 to 1 ug RNA was reverse transcribed with random hexamers. The authors amplified TCR beta CDR3 across 54 Vbeta and 13 Jbeta using immunoSEQ multiplex PCR. TCRdb fed the immunoSEQ multiplex PCR reads into MiXCR, producing one record per CDR3 protein. The table lists some 200,000 distinct CDR3 sequences, over 90% of them singletons. The data stem from a study of CD8 T cells in Susac syndrome. The multiple sclerosis control cohort comprised treatment-naive individuals presenting with stable or active relapsing-remitting disease. With 8 bases removed from V and 5 bases from J, the gap between germline ends came to 10 bases. The length of the CDR3 is 12 residues. The germline V gene encodes CDR1 MGHDK and CDR2 SYGVNS. Study-level results: The study acknowledged a relatively small number of individuals in its TCR sequencing and HLA analysis.

V gene TRBV25-1 combines with J gene TRBJ2-1; D is undetermined. Sequencing was carried out using CD4+ T cells from PBMCs. The receptor was derived from a human donor with multiple sclerosis. This chain's CDR3 is CASATLHNEQFF. As DNA, the CDR3 is TGTGCCAGCGCCACCCTCCACAATGAGCAGTTCTTC. Full variable domain (remainder filled in from reference TRBV25-1 and TRBJ2-1): EADIYQTPRYLVIGTGKKITLECSQTMGHDKMYWYQQDPGMELHLIHYSYGVNSTEKGDLSSESTVSRIRTEHFPLTLESARPSHTSQYLCASATLHNEQFFGPGTRLTVL.